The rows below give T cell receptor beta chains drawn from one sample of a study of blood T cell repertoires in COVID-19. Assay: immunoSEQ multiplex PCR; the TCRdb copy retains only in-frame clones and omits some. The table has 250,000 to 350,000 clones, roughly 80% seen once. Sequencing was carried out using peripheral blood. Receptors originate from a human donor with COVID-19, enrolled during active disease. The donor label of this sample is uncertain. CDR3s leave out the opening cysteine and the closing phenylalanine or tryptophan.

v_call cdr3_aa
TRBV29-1 SVVRGGVREAF
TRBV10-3 AIRRDRDAEKLF
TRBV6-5 ASSYGRANQPQH
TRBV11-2 ASSLDPPADTQY
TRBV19 ASSIRFGTTPNGYT
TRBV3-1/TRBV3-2 ASSQGVGASGISTDTQY
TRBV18 ASSPEVSTDTQY
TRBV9 ASSGGTGEAF
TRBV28 ASSSPSFRVAKLF
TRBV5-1 ASSSQGTTLEAF
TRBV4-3 ASSQDSRNTEAF
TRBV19 ASSMAGATAASYT
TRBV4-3 ASSQDYRSGSLSHEQF
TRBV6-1 ASSDGPFLDEQY
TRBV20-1 SASGGLSTDTQY
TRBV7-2 ASTSGGLLVNEQF
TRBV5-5 ASSLSLGASVNEKLF
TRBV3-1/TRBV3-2 ASSQVTGGDQY
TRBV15 ATSRRRQGPNTGELF
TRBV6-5 ASSSGLFRDDEQF
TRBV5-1 ASSFSLAGGNGQF
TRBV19 ASGGPTGGVEPQH
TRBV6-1 ASSEAPGYGYT
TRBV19 ASSPRQGSYEQY
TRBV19 ASSSGGGPTREQY
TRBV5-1 ASSGGGYEQY
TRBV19 ASSSRQGRVNDEQF
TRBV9 ASSEGTGLNEQY
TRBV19 ASSIVGSGIAGELF
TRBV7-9 ASSSDGLAPAF
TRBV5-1 ASSFTSGQETQY
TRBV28 ASRQGTREEQF
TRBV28 ASRGTGLSAETQY
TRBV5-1 ASSLGPGQGSYEQY
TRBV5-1 ASSLLGLAGTGELF
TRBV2 ASSPGQVKETQY
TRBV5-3 ATGLYSGNTIY
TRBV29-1 SVQGGGNTIY
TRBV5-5 ASSLEQGANTQY
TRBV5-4 ASSFRLAGGTDTQY
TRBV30 AWSVWGRGKGQPQH
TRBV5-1 ASSSTGEYEQY
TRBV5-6 ASSFRDSEAF
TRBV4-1 ASSLRAEGGYT
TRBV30 AWSVRLMNTEAF
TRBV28 ASKGAPRGSTEAF
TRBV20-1 SASQGTFSYEQY
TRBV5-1 ASSTGDRDNQPQH
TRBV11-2 ASSLSGQPSGNTIY
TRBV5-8 AIPKRERGYEQY
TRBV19 ASFNNRDNYYSNQPQH
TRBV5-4 ASSPGFNEKLF
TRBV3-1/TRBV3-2 ASSRRQGTTYEQY
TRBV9 ASSAAPTGTEAPF
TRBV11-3 ASSLGGDNEQF
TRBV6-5 ASSRDRVGNTIY
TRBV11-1 ASSLMAGMNTEAF
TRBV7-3 ASSLTAGPNTGELF
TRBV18 ASSPGTDSGNTIY
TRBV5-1 ASSLGQHTSDGYT